Listed below are T cell receptor beta chains from one sample, sequenced in a study of T cell responses to AZD1222 COVID-19 vaccine. The repertoire was sequenced with immunoSEQ multiplex PCR; TCRdb's copy has only in-frame clones and lacks some. Of over 150,000 clones in the sample, roughly nine tenths are singletons; the top ten hold under 20%. The material sequenced was peripheral blood, taken on day 0 of AZD1222 vaccination. The receptor source for this set is an adult in good health. The CDR3 runs from the conserved cysteine through the conserved F or W. The D gene is left open where the match is weak. For some rows the clone size is stated as once, few or many, or as a class when expanded; others skip it.

d_gene | abundance | len | j_gene | v_gene | CDR3nt | CDR3aa
NA | NA | 14 | TRBJ1-5 | TRBV30 | TGTGCCTGGAGTAGGGGAAGGGTTAATCAGCCCCAGCATTTT | CAWSRGRVNQPQHF
TRBD2 | NA | 15 | TRBJ2-7 | TRBV20-1 | TGCAGTGCTAGTCGGCGGGAGGGCCACGGGGCCGAGCAGTACTTC | CSASRREGHGAEQYF
TRBD2 | NA | 14 | TRBJ2-7 | TRBV11-3 | TGTGCCAGCAGCTTCAGCGGGACCTCGGGGGAGCAGTACTTC | CASSFSGTSGEQYF
NA | once | 18 | TRBJ2-2 | TRBV4-1 | TGCGCCAGCAGCCAATATGAGCGCGGGGGCGCAAACACCGGGGAGCTGTTTTTT | CASSQYERGGANTGELFF
NA | NA | 11 | TRBJ2-3 | TRBV5-1 | TGCGCCAGCAGCTTGGAAGATACGCAGTATTTT | CASSLEDTQYF
NA | once | 14 | TRBJ2-1 | TRBV6-5 | TGTGCCATCACGCGGGACAGCTCCTACAATGAGCAGTTCTTC | CAITRDSSYNEQFF
NA | NA | 14 | TRBJ2-1 | TRBV7-3 | TGTGCCAGCAGCTTAGAGTCAGGGGCCGGGGAGCAGTTCTTC | CASSLESGAGEQFF
NA | NA | 14 | TRBJ1-5 | TRBV7-9 | TGTGCCAGCACCCGGGGGGGTGGTAATCAGCCCCAGCATTTT | CASTRGGGNQPQHF
NA | few | 14 | TRBJ1-1 | TRBV16 | TGTGCCAGCAGCGAATTTGACATCGACTCTGAAGCTTTCTTT | CASSEFDIDSEAFF
NA | NA | 17 | TRBJ1-6 | TRBV19 | TGTGCCAGTAGTATAGATGGATTCGGGCAGAGAGGTTCACCCCTCCACTTT | CASSIDGFGQRGSPLHF
TRBD1 | NA | 13 | TRBJ1-1 | TRBV28 | TGTGCCAGCAGTCCGACAGGGGAGCCTGAAGCTTTCTTT | CASSPTGEPEAFF
NA | NA | 15 | TRBJ2-5 | TRBV5-1 | TGCGCCAGCAGTTTGGGGGTTGGGGACGTAGAGACCCAGTACTTC | CASSLGVGDVETQYF
NA | NA | 14 | TRBJ2-2 | TRBV5-1 | TGCGCCAGCAGTTCGGCGGTAAACACCGGGGAGCTGTTTTTT | CASSSAVNTGELFF
NA | NA | 14 | TRBJ2-7 | TRBV5-5 | TGTGCCAGCAGCCGAACTACAGGGACCTACGAGCAGTACTTC | CASSRTTGTYEQYF
NA | NA | 15 | TRBJ2-1 | TRBV9 | TGTGCCAGCAGCGCCTTACTAGGGACGGGCAATGAGCAGTTCTTC | CASSALLGTGNEQFF
NA | NA | 14 | TRBJ1-2 | TRBV7-2 | TGTGCCAGCAGCCCGCACCGGGGGCTCAGCGGCTACACCTTC | CASSPHRGLSGYTF
NA | NA | 16 | TRBJ2-3 | TRBV7-3 | TGTGCCAGCAGCTTAAAAGCTAGCCGTTCAACAGATACGCAGTATTTT | CASSLKASRSTDTQYF